This T cell receptor (beta chain) was retrieved from a study of blood T cells in healthy people across ages. Germline CDR1 and CDR2: SGHAT and FQNNGV. CDR3 length equals 15 residues. Each sample used at least 7 million PBMCs. Using a J-beta primer mix together with a sample-barcoded 5' primer, a second PCR was run for roughly 7 to 12 cycles. A template-switch adaptor with 12 random nucleotides tagged each cDNA molecule. TCRdb recomputed calls from the 5' RACE reads with MiXCR, one row per CDR3 protein. Of 1.5 million to 1.8 million distinct CDR3 sequences listed, under 55% are singletons. The clonotype originates from a woman between 18 and 30 years old in good health. The chain is built from TRBV11-2 and TRBJ2-1; TRBD2 matches at 9 bases. Near its end, the DNA agrees better with TRBJ2-7, so the J call may be wrong. The sample taken for sequencing was blood. Written as DNA, the CDR3 is TGTGCCAGCAGCTCAATAGCGGGGGCCTACAATGAGCAGTACTTC. This sequence encodes CASSSIAGAYNEQYF.